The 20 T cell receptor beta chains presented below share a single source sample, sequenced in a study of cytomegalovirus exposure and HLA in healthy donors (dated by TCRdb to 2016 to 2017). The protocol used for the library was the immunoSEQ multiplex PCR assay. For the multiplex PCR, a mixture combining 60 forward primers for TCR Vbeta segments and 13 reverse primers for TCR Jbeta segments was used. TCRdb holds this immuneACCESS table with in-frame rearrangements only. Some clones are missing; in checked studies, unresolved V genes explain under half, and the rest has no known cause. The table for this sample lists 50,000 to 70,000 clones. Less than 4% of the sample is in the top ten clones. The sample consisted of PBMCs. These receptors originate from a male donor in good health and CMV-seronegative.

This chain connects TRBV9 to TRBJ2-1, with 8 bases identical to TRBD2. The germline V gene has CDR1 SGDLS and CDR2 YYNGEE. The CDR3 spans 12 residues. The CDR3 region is CARDSGNVEQFF. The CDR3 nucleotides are TGTGCGAGAGATAGCGGGAACGTAGAGCAGTTCTTC.

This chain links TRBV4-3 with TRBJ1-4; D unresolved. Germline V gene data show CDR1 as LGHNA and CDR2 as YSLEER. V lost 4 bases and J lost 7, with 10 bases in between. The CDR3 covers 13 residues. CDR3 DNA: TGCGCCAGCAGCCCTCTGAGTGGTGAAAAACTGTTTTTT. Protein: CASSPLSGEKLFF.

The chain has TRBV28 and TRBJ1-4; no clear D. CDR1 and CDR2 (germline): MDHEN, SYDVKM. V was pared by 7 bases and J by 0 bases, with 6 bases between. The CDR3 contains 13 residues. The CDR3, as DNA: TGTGCCAGCATGAGAGCAACTAATGAAAAACTGTTTTTT. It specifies CASMRATNEKLFF.

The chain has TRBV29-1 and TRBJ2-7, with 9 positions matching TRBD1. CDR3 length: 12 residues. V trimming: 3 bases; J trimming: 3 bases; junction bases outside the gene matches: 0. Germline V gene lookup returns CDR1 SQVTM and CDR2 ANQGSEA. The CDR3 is CSVEDRGYEQYF. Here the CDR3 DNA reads TGCAGCGTTGAGGACAGGGGCTACGAGCAGTACTTC.

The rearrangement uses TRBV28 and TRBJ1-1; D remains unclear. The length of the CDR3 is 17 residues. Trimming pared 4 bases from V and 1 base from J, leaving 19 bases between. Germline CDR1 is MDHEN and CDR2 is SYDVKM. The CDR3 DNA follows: TGTGCCAGCAGTTCAGGAGGAAGCCTAGGAAGGAACACTGAAGCTTTCTTT. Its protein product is CASSSGGSLGRNTEAFF.

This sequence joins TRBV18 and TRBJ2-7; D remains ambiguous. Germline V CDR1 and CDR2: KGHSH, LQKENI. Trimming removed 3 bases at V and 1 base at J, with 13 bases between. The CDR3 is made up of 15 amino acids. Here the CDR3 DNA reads TGTGCCAGCTCACCGGAAGGATCAGGATCCTACGAGCAGTACTTC. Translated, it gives CASSPEGSGSYEQYF.

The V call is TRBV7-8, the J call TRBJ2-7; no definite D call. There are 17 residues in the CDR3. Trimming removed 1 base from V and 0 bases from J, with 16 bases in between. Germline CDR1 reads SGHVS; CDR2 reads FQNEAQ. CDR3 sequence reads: CASSLGVLPPSSYEQYF. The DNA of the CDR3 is TGTGCCAGCAGCTTAGGTGTGTTACCCCCCAGCTCCTACGAGCAGTACTTC. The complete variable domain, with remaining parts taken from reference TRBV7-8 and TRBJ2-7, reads GAGVSQSPRYKVAKRGQDVALRCDPISGHVSLFWYQQALGQGPEFLTYFQNEAQLDKSGLPSDRFFAERPEGSVSTLKIQRTQQEDSAVYLCASSLGVLPPSSYEQYFGPGTRLTVT.

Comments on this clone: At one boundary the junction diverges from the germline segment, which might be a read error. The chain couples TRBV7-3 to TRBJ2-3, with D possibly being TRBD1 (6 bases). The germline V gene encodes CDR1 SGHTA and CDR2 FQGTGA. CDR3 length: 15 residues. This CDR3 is CASSFAVGDTDKQYF. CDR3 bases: TGTGCCAGCAGCTTCGCAGTGGGGGACACAGATAAGCAGTATTTT.

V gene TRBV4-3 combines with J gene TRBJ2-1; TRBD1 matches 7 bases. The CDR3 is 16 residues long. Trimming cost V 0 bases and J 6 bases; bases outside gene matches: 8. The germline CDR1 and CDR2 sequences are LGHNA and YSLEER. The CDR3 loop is CASSQERGTVANEQFF. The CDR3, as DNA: TGCGCCAGCAGCCAAGAGCGAGGGACAGTGGCCAATGAGCAGTTCTTC.

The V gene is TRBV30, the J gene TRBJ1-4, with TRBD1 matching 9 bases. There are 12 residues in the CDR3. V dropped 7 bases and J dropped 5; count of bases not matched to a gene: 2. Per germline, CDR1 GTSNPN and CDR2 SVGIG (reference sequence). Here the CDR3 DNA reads TGTGCCTTGACAGGGGGGAATGAAAAACTGTTTTTT. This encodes CALTGGNEKLFF.

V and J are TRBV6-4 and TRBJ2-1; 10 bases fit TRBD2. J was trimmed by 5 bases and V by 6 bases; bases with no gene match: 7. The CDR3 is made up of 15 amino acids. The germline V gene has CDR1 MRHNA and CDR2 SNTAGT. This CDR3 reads CASSVLAGPDNEQFF. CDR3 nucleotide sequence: TGTGCCAGCAGCGTACTAGCGGGGCCTGACAATGAGCAGTTCTTC.

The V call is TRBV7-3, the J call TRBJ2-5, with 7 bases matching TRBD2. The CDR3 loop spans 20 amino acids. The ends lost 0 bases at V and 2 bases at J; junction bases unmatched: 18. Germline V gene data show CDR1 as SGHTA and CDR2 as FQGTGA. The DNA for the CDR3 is TGTGCCAGCAGCTTAACGGGGGGAGGGTCGAGGGCCCCCTTACAAGAGACCCAGTACTTC. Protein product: CASSLTGGGSRAPLQETQYF.

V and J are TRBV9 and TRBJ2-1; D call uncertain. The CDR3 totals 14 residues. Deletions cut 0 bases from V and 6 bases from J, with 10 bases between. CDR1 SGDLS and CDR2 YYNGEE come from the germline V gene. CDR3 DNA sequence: TGTGCCAGCAGCGTAGCTAGAACCGGCAATGAGCAGTTCTTC. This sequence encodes CASSVARTGNEQFF.

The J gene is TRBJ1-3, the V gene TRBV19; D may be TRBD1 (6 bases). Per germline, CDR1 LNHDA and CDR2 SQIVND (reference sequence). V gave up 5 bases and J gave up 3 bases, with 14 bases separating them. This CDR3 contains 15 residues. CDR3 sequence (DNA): TGTGCCAGTAGTCCTGGGACAATCGGTGGAAACACCATATATTTT. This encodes CASSPGTIGGNTIYF.

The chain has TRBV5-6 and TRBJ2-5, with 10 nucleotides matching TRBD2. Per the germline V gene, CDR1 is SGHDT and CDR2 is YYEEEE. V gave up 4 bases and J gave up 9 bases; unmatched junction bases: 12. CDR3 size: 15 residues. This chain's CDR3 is CASSPRLAGPMAQYF. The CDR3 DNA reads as TGTGCCAGCAGCCCGAGACTAGCGGGCCCTATGGCCCAGTACTTC.

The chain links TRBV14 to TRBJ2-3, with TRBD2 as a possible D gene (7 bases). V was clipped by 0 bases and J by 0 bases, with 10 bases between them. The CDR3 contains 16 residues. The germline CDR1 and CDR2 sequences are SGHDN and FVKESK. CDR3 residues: CASSQDGGQSTDTQYF. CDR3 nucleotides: TGTGCCAGCAGCCAAGACGGGGGGCAAAGCACAGATACGCAGTATTTT.

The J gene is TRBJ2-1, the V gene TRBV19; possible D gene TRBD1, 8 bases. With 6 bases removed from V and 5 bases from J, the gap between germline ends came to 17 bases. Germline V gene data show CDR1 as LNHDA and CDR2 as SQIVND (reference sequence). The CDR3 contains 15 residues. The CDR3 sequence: CASRITGGADNEQFF. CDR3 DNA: TGTGCCAGTAGGATTACAGGGGGGGCGGACAATGAGCAGTTCTTC.

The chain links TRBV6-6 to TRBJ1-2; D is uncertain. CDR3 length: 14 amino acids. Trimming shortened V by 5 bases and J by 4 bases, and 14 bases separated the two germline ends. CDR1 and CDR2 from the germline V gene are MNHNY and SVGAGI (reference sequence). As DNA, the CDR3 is TGTGCCAGCAGTCGGCCCACACCGGGCTATGGCTACACCTTC. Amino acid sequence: CASSRPTPGYGYTF.

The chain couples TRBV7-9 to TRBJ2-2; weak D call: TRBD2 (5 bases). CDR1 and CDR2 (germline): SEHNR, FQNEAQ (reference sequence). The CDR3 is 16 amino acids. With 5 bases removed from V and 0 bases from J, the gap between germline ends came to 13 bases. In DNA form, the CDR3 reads TGTGCCAGCAGCCGCAGCGGATATTCGAACACCGGGGAGCTGTTTTTT. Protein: CASSRSGYSNTGELFF.

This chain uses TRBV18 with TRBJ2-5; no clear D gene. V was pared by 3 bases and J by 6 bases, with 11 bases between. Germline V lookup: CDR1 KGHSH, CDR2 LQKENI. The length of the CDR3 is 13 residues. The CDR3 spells CASSPPLEKTQYF. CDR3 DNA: TGTGCCAGCTCACCCCCGTTGGAGAAGACCCAGTACTTC.